Reported below is one T cell receptor (beta chain). V gave up 4 bases and J gave up 2 bases, with 16 bases separating them. The CDR3 contains 16 residues. Per germline, CDR1 LGHDT and CDR2 YNNKEL (reference sequence). The data derive from a study of CD8 T cells in Susac syndrome. RNA totalling about 0.5 to 1 ug underwent reverse transcription with random hexamers. An immunoSEQ multiplex PCR generated amplified TCR beta CDR3 products spanning 54 Vbeta and 13 Jbeta. From the immunoSEQ multiplex PCR reads, TCRdb called clonotypes with MiXCR, one entry per CDR3 protein. The sample holds approximately 220,000 distinct CDR3 sequences, around nine tenths seen once.

V gene TRBV3-1 combines with J gene TRBJ2-3; D is possibly TRBD1 or TRBD2 (6 bases each). Sequenced sample: CD8+ T cells from PBMCs. This receptor was obtained from a human donor with multiple sclerosis. The DNA for the CDR3 is TGTGCCAGCAGCCCACTGGAGGGGGGTAACACAGATACGCAGTATTTT. It is translated as CASSPLEGGNTDTQYF.